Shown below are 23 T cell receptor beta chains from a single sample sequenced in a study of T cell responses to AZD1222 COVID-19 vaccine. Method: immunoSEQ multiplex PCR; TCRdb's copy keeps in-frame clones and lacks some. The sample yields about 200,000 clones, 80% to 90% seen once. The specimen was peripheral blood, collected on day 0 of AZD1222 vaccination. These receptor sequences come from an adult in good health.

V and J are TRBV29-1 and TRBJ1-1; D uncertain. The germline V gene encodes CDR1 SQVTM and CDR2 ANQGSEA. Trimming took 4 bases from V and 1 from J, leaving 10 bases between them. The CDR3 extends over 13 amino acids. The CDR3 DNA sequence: TGCAGCGTTGGAGGACCGGGGAACACTGAAGCTTTCTTT. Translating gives CSVGGPGNTEAFF.

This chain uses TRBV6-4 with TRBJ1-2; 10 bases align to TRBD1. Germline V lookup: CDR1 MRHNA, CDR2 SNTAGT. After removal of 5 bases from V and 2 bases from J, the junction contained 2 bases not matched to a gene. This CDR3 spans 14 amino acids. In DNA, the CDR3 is TGTGCCAGCAGTCCGGGACAGGGGAACTATGGCTACACCTTC. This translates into CASSPGQGNYGYTF.

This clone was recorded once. The CDR3 spells CATRTGTLDEQYF. The CDR3 coding sequence is TGTGCCACCAGAACCGGGACCCTTGACGAGCAGTACTTC. The chain couples TRBV27 to TRBJ2-7; D may be TRBD1 or TRBD2 (5 bases each). Germline assignment: CDR1 MNHEY and CDR2 SMNVEV (reference sequence). V lost 10 bases and J lost 5, with 18 bases in between. The CDR3 is 13 amino acids.

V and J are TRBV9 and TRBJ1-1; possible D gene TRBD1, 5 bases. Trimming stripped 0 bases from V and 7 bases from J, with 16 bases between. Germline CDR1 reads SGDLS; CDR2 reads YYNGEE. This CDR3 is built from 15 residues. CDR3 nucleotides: TGTGCCAGCAGCGTAGAGGACACTCTTTCTAGTGAAGCTTTCTTT. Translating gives CASSVEDTLSSEAFF.

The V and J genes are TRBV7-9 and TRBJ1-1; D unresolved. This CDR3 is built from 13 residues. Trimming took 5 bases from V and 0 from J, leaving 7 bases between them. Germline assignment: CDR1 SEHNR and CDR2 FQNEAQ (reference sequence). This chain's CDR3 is CASSPDLNTEAFF. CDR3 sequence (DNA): TGTGCCAGCAGCCCCGACCTGAACACTGAAGCTTTCTTT.

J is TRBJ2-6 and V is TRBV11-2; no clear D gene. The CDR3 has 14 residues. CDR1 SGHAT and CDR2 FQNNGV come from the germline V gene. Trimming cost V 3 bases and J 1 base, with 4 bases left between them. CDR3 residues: CASSFLSGANVLTF. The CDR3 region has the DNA TGTGCCAGCAGCTTTCTTTCTGGGGCCAACGTCCTGACTTTC.

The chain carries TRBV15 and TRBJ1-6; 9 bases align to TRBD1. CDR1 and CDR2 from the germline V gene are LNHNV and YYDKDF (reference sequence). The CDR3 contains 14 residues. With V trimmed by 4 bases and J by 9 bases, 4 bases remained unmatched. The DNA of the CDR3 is TGTGCCACCAGCATGGACAGGGGCCCTTCACCCCTCCACTTT. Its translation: CATSMDRGPSPLHF. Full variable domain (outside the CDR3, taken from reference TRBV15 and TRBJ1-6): DAMVIQNPRYQVTQFGKPVTLSCSQTLNHNVMYWYQQKSSQAPKLLFHYYDKDFNNEADTPDNFQSRRPNTSFCFLDIRSPGLGDTAMYLCATSMDRGPSPLHFGNGTRLTVT.

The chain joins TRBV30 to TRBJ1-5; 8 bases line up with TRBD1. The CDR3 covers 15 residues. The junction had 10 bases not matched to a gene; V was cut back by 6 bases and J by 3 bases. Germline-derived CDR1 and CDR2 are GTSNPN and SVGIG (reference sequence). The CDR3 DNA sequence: TGTGCCTGCCAAGGACAGGGTATTAACAATCAGCCCCAGCATTTT. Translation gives CACQGQGINNQPQHF.

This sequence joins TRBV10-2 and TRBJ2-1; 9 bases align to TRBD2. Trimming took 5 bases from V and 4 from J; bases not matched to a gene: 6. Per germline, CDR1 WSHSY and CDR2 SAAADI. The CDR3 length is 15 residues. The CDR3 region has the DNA TGCGCCAGCAGTCTTTCCAGCGGGGGGTACAATGAGCAGTTCTTC. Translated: CASSLSSGGYNEQFF.

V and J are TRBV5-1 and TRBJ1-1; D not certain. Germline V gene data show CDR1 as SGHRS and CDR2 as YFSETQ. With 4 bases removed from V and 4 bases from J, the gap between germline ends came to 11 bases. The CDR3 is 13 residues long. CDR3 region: CASSVQMGTEAFF. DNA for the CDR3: TGCGCCAGCAGCGTCCAAATGGGCACTGAAGCTTTCTTT.

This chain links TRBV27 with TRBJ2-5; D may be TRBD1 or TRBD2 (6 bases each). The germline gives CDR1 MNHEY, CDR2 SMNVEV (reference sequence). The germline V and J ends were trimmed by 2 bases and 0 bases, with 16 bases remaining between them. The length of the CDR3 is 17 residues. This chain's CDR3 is CASSLVGGRRNQETQYF. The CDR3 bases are TGTGCCAGCAGTTTAGTTGGGGGGCGGAGGAACCAAGAGACCCAGTACTTC.

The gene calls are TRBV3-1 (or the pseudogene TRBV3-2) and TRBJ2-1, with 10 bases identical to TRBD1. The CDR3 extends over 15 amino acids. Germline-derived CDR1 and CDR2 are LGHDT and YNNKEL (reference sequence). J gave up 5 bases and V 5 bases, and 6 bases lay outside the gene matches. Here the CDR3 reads CASSRGQGSHNEQFF. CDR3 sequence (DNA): TGTGCCAGCAGCAGGGGACAGGGGTCACACAATGAGCAGTTCTTC.

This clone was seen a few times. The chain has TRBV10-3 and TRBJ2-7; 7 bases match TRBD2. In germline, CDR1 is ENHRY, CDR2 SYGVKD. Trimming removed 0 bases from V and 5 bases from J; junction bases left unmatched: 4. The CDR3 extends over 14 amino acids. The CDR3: CAISESGGRNEQYF. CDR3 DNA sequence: TGTGCCATCAGTGAGTCGGGGGGGAGAAACGAGCAGTACTTC.

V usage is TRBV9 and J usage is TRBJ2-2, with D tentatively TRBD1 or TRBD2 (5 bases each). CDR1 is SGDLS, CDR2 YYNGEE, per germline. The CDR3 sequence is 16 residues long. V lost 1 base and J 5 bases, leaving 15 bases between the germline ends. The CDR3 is CASSVLAGMRTGELFF. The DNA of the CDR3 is TGTGCCAGCAGCGTACTAGCAGGGATGAGGACCGGGGAGCTGTTTTTT.

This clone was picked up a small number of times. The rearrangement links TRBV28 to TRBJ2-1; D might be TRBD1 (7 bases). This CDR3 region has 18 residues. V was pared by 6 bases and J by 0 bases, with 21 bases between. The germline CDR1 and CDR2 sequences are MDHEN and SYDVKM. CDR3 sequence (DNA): TGTGCCAGCAGCCTGGGGGGACAGTGGAGAAGCTCCTACAATGAGCAGTTCTTC. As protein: CASSLGGQWRSSYNEQFF.

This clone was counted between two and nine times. The DNA of the CDR3 is TGCGCCAGCAGCTTGGCCTCGGGACAGGGGGTCTCCGAGCAGTACTTC. This sequence encodes CASSLASGQGVSEQYF. The chain has TRBV5-1 and TRBJ2-7; 11 positions match TRBD1. CDR3 size: 16 residues. The V segment lost 0 bases and the J segment 6 bases; nucleotides outside the gene matches: 8. Germline-derived CDR1 and CDR2 are SGHRS and YFSETQ.

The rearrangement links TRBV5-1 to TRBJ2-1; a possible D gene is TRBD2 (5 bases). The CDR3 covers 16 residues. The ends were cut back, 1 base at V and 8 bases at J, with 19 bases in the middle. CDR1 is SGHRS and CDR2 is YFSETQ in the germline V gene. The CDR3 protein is CASSLSVLVAVDEQFF. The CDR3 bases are TGCGCCAGCAGCTTGTCGGTACTAGTTGCAGTCGATGAGCAGTTCTTC.

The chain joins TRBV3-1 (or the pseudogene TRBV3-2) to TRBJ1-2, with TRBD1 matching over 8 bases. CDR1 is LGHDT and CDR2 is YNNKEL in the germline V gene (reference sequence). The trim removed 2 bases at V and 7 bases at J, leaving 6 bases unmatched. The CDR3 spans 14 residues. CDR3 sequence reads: CASSQTTGGRGYTF. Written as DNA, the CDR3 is TGTGCCAGCAGCCAAACTACAGGGGGACGTGGCTACACCTTC.

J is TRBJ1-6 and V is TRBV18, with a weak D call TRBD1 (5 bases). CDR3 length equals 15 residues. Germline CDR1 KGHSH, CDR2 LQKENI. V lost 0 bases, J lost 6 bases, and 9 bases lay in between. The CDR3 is CASSPPSQGNSPLHF. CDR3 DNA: TGTGCCAGCTCACCACCATCCCAGGGTAATTCACCCCTCCACTTT.

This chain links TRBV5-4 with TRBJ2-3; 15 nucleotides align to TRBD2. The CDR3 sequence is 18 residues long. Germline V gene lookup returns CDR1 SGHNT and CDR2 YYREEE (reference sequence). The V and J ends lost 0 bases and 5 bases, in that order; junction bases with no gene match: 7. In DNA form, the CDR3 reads TGTGCCAGCAGCTTGGCCGGACTAGCGGGGGGGCCAGTAGATACGCAGTATTTT. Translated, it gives CASSLAGLAGGPVDTQYF.

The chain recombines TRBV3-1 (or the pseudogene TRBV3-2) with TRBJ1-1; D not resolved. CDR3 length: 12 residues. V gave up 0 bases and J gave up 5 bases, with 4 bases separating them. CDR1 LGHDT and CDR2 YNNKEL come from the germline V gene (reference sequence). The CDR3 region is CASSQDRTEAFF. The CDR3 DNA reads TGTGCCAGCAGCCAAGACAGGACTGAAGCTTTCTTT.

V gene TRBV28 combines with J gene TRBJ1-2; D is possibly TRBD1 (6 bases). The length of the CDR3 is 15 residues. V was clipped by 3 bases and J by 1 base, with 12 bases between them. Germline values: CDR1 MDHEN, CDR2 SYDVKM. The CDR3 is CASSLNRAHNYGYTF. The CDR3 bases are TGTGCCAGCAGTTTGAACAGGGCTCATAACTATGGCTACACCTTC.

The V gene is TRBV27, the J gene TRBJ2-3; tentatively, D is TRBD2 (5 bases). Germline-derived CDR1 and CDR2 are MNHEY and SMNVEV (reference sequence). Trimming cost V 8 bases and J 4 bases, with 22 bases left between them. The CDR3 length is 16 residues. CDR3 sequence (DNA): TGTGCCAGCCGCAGCGGCCGAGCTTTGGTAGCAGATACGCAGTATTTT. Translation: CASRSGRALVADTQYF.